This TCR beta chain was profiled in a study of blood T cell repertoires in COVID-19. Study-wide background: Acute-phase and convalescent COVID-19 samples originated in the United States, Italy and Spain. PBMCs, B-cell-depleted T cells, or T cells provided the cDNA or gDNA that made up the material.

Some clones are missing from TCRdb's copy, which holds only in-frame ones; the method was immunoSEQ multiplex PCR. The data show fewer than 200,000 clones, with around 83% seen just once and under 10% held by the top ten. This CDR3 has 14 residues. Germline V CDR1 and CDR2: DFQATT, SNEGSKA (reference sequence). Trimming left V 3 bases short and J 4 bases short, with 16 bases between. This rearrangement joins TRBV20-1 to TRBJ2-7; perhaps TRBD1 as D (7 bases). The TCR was taken from a woman in her 70s with COVID-19, enrolled during active disease. Sequenced material: peripheral blood. CDR3 residues: CSASRGGTEYEQYF. CDR3 bases: TGCAGTGCTAGTCGAGGCGGGACAGAGTACGAGCAGTACTTC.